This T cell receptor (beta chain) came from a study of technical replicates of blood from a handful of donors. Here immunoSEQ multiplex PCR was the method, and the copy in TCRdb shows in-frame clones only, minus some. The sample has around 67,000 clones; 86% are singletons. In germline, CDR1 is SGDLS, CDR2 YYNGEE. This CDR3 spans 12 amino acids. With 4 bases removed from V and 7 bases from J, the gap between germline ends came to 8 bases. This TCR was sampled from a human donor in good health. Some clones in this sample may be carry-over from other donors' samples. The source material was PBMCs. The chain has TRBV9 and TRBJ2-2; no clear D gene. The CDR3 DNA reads TGTGCCAGCAGCCCCCGTAACGGGGAGCTGTTTTTT. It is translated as CASSPRNGELFF.